The 30 T cell receptor beta chains given below trace back to one sample, sequenced in a study of T-cell memory formation after mild COVID-19. TCRdb recomputed calls from the 5' RACE reads with MiXCR, one row per CDR3 protein. The table has 70,000 to 100,000 distinct CDR3 sequences, about 14% seen once. Sequencing was performed on PBMCs or a T cell subset sorted from them (not recorded which). The receptors shown here come from a man younger than 35 who had mild COVID-19 (a few samples of this study predate the infection). Cell type and time point are not known.

The chain uses TRBV6-6 and TRBJ2-7; TRBD2 matches 7 bases. V lost 5 bases to trimming and J lost 3 bases; unmatched junction nucleotides: 7. Germline V gene data show CDR1 as MNHNY and CDR2 as SVGAGI (reference sequence). This CDR3 is 14 amino acids long. This CDR3 reads CASSHSGSIYEQYF. CDR3 in DNA: TGTGCCAGCAGTCATAGCGGGTCCATCTACGAGCAGTACTTC.

The chain links TRBV7-2 to TRBJ2-5, with 7 bases identical to TRBD1. Germline V gene data show CDR1 as SGHTA and CDR2 as FQGNSA. This CDR3 contains 15 residues. Losses at the gene ends were 4 bases for V and 4 bases for J; bases not matched to a gene: 9. CDR3 coding DNA: TGTGCCAGCAGCTGGGTGCAGGGGGATTCAGAGACCCAGTACTTC. It codes for CASSWVQGDSETQYF.

The chain links TRBV4-2 to TRBJ2-1, with 9 bases identical to TRBD2. The V segment lost 1 base and the J segment 6 bases; nucleotides outside the gene matches: 16. CDR3 size: 19 residues. Germline V gene data show CDR1 as LGHNA and CDR2 as YNFKEQ. Written as DNA, the CDR3 is TGTGCCAGCAGCCAAGGCCCCCTTCGGGGAGCGGGGGGTTTCAATGAGCAGTTCTTC. This encodes CASSQGPLRGAGGFNEQFF.

The chain is built from TRBV14 and TRBJ1-1, with D possibly TRBD1 on 5 matching bases. The CDR3 has 14 amino acids. Germline CDR1 is SGHDN and CDR2 is FVKESK. Deletions cut 0 bases from V and 6 bases from J, with 11 bases between. As DNA, the CDR3 is TGTGCCAGCAGCCAAGATTGGGACCCAGCTGAAGCTTTCTTT. As protein: CASSQDWDPAEAFF.

The rearrangement joins TRBV7-6 to TRBJ1-2; TRBD1 might be the D (6 bases). Germline CDR1 reads SGHVS; CDR2 reads FNYEAQ. This CDR3 is built from 16 residues. Deletions cut 5 bases from V and 4 bases from J, with 20 bases between. The CDR3 is CASSDDSTGMAYGYTF. CDR3 coding DNA: TGTGCCAGCAGCGATGATTCAACAGGGATGGCCTATGGCTACACCTTC.

This clonotype was detected a few times. The chain employs TRBV12-3 or TRBV12-4 and TRBJ2-3; 9 bases map to TRBD2. The V and J ends lost 3 bases and 6 bases, in that order; junction bases with no gene match: 7. The CDR3 runs 15 residues. The CDR3 here is CASSFAGGPGDTQYF. CDR3 bases: TGTGCCAGCAGTTTTGCGGGGGGGCCGGGGGATACGCAGTATTTT.

This rearrangement joins TRBV7-6 to TRBJ2-7, with a weak D call TRBD1 (5 bases). V dropped 3 bases and J dropped 2 bases, with 17 bases sitting between them. The CDR3 totals 16 residues. Germline loops: CDR1 SGHVS, CDR2 FNYEAQ. CDR3 nucleotides: TGTGCCAGCAGCTTCCTCCCCCCCGCGGACACCTACGAGCAGTACTTC. Protein: CASSFLPPADTYEQYF. The full variable domain, with the rest looked up from reference TRBV7-6 and TRBJ2-7, is GAGVSQSPRYKVTKRGQDVALRCDPISGHVSLYWYRQALGQGPEFLTYFNYEAQQDKSGLPNDRFSAERPEGSISTLTIQRTEQRDSAMYRCASSFLPPADTYEQYFGPGTRLTVT.

This clonotype was seen only a few times. The CDR3 DNA is TGTGCCAGCAGTGGAAGCGGGGGGACTCCTTTTGGCACAGATACGCAGTATTTT. Residues: CASSGSGGTPFGTDTQYF. The gene calls are TRBV12-3 or TRBV12-4 and TRBJ2-3, with 9 bases identical to TRBD2. The CDR3 runs 18 residues. Trimming removed 5 bases from V and 1 base from J; junction bases left unmatched: 13.

The sample holds many counts of this clonotype. V gene TRBV7-3 combines with J gene TRBJ1-2; unclear D gene. Germline V CDR1 and CDR2: SGHTA, FQGTGA. CDR3 length: 13 residues. The germline V and J ends were trimmed by 3 bases and 6 bases, with 11 bases remaining between them. CDR3 nucleotides: TGTGCCAGCAGCTTCCCGGAACTCAATGGCTACACCTTC. This translates into CASSFPELNGYTF.

This clonotype was counted a few times. V and J are TRBV5-1 and TRBJ2-5; the match to TRBD1 covers 7 bases. V gave up 4 bases and J gave up 5 bases; unmatched junction bases: 5. CDR3 length: 13 residues. Germline CDR1 and CDR2: SGHRS and YFSETQ. The CDR3 loop reads CASSDREWETQYF. CDR3 coding DNA: TGCGCCAGCAGCGACAGGGAGTGGGAGACCCAGTACTTC.

This clonotype was seen a handful of times. The V call is TRBV7-8, the J call TRBJ1-2; 7 bases align to TRBD1. Germline CDR1 and CDR2: SGHVS and FQNEAQ. The CDR3 sequence is 14 residues long. The trim removed 5 bases at V and 5 bases at J, leaving 8 bases unmatched. CDR3: CASSDRVWEYGYTF. In nucleotides, the CDR3 is TGTGCCAGCAGCGACAGGGTGTGGGAATATGGCTACACCTTC.

J is TRBJ2-7 and V is TRBV12-3 or TRBV12-4; D remains unclear. The V end lost 3 bases, the J end lost 5 bases, and 8 bases lay between the germline ends. This CDR3 region has 12 residues. CDR3 DNA sequence: TGTGCCAGCAGTTTTGGCTACAACGAGCAGTACTTC. Its translation: CASSFGYNEQYF.

This clonotype came up a few times. The chain joins TRBV19 to TRBJ2-7, with 7 bases fitting TRBD1. The V gene end was trimmed by 4 bases and the J gene end by 3 bases; junction bases not matched to a gene: 3. The CDR3 spans 13 residues. Germline CDR1 LNHDA, CDR2 SQIVND (reference sequence). The CDR3 here is CASSTRTGYEQYF. CDR3 nucleotides: TGTGCCAGTAGTACCCGGACAGGCTACGAGCAGTACTTC.

The table lists this clonotype with a few counts. V and J are TRBV12-3 or TRBV12-4 and TRBJ1-1, with D maybe TRBD1 (5 bases). CDR3 size: 16 residues. Trimming shortened V by 3 bases and J by 3 bases, and 17 bases separated the two germline ends. CDR3 amino acids: CASSLSRKLRDTEAFF. The DNA for the CDR3 is TGTGCCAGCAGTTTGTCGAGGAAGCTCAGGGACACTGAAGCTTTCTTT.

This clonotype has just a few counts. The CDR3 DNA reads as TGTGCCAGTCAGCCCGGGACAGGGAGGTTCCGAGCCAAAAACATTCAGTACTTC. Its protein is CASQPGTGRFRAKNIQYF. This sequence joins TRBV6-2 or TRBV6-3 and TRBJ2-4; 9 positions match TRBD1. Per the germline V gene, CDR1 is MNHEY and CDR2 is SVGEGT. The CDR3 runs 18 residues. V was pared by 9 bases and J by 0 bases, with 15 bases of the junction left unmatched.

This clonotype was seen repeatedly, ten times or more. V gene TRBV6-2 or TRBV6-3 combines with J gene TRBJ2-3, with 10 bases identical to TRBD1. CDR3 length: 14 amino acids. J gave up 3 bases and V 10 bases, and 7 bases lay outside the gene matches. Germline values: CDR1 MNHEY, CDR2 SVGEGT. This CDR3 is CATTTGGMTDTQYF. Here the CDR3 DNA reads TGTGCCACCACGACAGGGGGCATGACAGATACGCAGTATTTT.

The chain is built from TRBV5-1 and TRBJ2-1; D not certain. The length of the CDR3 is 15 residues. V was pared by 2 bases and J by 2 bases, with 11 bases between. Germline V gene sequence: CDR1 SGHRS, CDR2 YFSETQ. The CDR3: CASSFGALTYNEQFF. CDR3 nucleotides: TGCGCCAGCAGCTTCGGAGCCTTGACCTACAATGAGCAGTTCTTC.

The chain uses TRBV7-6 and TRBJ1-1; unclear D gene. The CDR3 spans 12 residues. Germline lookup yields CDR1 SGHVS and CDR2 FNYEAQ. V lost 4 bases and J 6 bases, leaving 9 bases between the germline ends. This CDR3 reads CASSSASSEAFF. The CDR3 DNA reads as TGTGCCAGCAGCTCGGCTTCCTCTGAAGCTTTCTTT.

This chain links TRBV20-1 with TRBJ2-4, with D perhaps TRBD1 (5 bases). Germline CDR1 is DFQATT and CDR2 is SNEGSKA (reference sequence). CDR3 length: 14 amino acids. Trimming removed 6 bases at V and 0 bases at J, with 12 bases between. CDR3 in amino acids: CSADRDLAKNIQYF. The CDR3 bases are TGCAGTGCCGACAGAGATCTAGCCAAAAACATTCAGTACTTC.

This clonotype was seen a few times. The chain couples TRBV4-3 to TRBJ2-2; either TRBD1 or TRBD2 may supply D (5 bases each). CDR3 length: 14 amino acids. Germline-derived CDR1 and CDR2 are LGHNA and YSLEER. The V end was cut by 6 bases, the J end by 6 bases, with 14 bases between. CDR3 coding DNA: TGCGCCAGCAGTCGGGACCCTTCTGCCGGGGAGCTGTTTTTT. Its translation: CASSRDPSAGELFF.

This clonotype turned up a few times. The V and J genes are TRBV10-1 and TRBJ2-7; TRBD2 might be the D (5 bases). There are 12 residues in the CDR3. V was cut by 4 bases and J by 1 base, with 5 bases left in between. The V gene's germline CDR1 is WNHNN and CDR2 SYGVQD (reference sequence). The CDR3, as DNA: TGCGCCAGCAGTGGGGAGTCCTACGAGCAGTACTTC. Protein sequence: CASSGESYEQYF.

Only a few counts were recorded for this clonotype. This chain joins TRBV14 and TRBJ2-1; D is undetermined. V lost 8 bases to trimming and J lost 5 bases, with 4 bases between them. This CDR3 spans 10 amino acids. The germline V gene encodes CDR1 SGHDN and CDR2 FVKESK. This CDR3 is CASGNNEQFF. The CDR3 DNA is TGTGCCAGCGGGAACAATGAGCAGTTCTTC.

This clonotype was observed at least ten times. The chain recombines TRBV4-2 with TRBJ2-7; 8 bases align to TRBD1. This CDR3 region has 14 residues. Unmatched junction bases numbered 5, after V lost 4 bases and J lost 3 bases. Germline V gives CDR1 LGHNA, CDR2 YNFKEQ. The CDR3 nucleotides are TGTGCCAGCAGCCCCGGACAGGGAGACTACGAGCAGTACTTC. It codes for CASSPGQGDYEQYF.

This clonotype was detected a few times. V is TRBV6-1 and J is TRBJ2-7, with 11 bases fitting TRBD1. CDR3 size: 15 residues. Germline V gene data show CDR1 as MNHNS and CDR2 as SASEGT. The V and J ends lost 7 bases and 3 bases, in that order; junction bases with no gene match: 8. In nucleotides, the CDR3 is TGTGCCAGCACCCCGGACAGGGGGCAATTCTACGAGCAGTACGTC. Protein sequence: CASTPDRGQFYEQYV.

This clonotype was counted a few times. The V call is TRBV20-1, the J call TRBJ2-1; 8 nucleotides agree with TRBD2. The germline V gene has CDR1 DFQATT and CDR2 SNEGSKA (reference sequence). This CDR3 spans 14 amino acids. The V gene end was trimmed by 3 bases and the J gene end by 1 base; junction bases not matched to a gene: 2. CDR3 coding DNA: TGCAGTGCTAGCCCTAGCGGGTCCTACAATGAGCAGTTCTTC. Amino acids: CSASPSGSYNEQFF.

This clonotype appeared a few times. V gene TRBV4-3 combines with J gene TRBJ2-3; TRBD1 matches 8 bases. V gave up 5 bases and J gave up 0 bases; unmatched junction bases: 4. Germline-derived CDR1 and CDR2 are LGHNA and YSLEER. This CDR3 is 15 amino acids long. DNA of the CDR3: TGCGCCAGCAGCAAACGGGACAGGAGCACAGATACGCAGTATTTT. It encodes CASSKRDRSTDTQYF.

This clonotype has at least ten counts. The gene calls are TRBV7-8 and TRBJ2-7; the match to TRBD1 covers 8 bases. From germline, CDR1 is SGHVS and CDR2 FQNEAQ. The CDR3 contains 15 residues. After removal of 6 bases from V and 6 bases from J, the junction contained 13 bases not matched to a gene. Here the CDR3 reads CASRSGTGISGEQYF. The DNA of the CDR3 is TGTGCCAGCAGGTCCGGGACAGGTATTTCGGGCGAGCAGTACTTC.

The chain uses TRBV6-2 or TRBV6-3 and TRBJ2-4, with 8 bases fitting TRBD1. The V gene end was trimmed by 8 bases and the J gene end by 9 bases; junction bases not matched to a gene: 9. Germline V CDR1 and CDR2: MNHEY, SVGEGT. The CDR3 spans 13 residues. CDR3 region: CASSDRVRSIQYF. The CDR3 nucleotides read TGTGCCAGCTCGGACAGGGTGAGGAGCATTCAGTACTTC.

V and J are TRBV12-3 or TRBV12-4 and TRBJ2-3; D is ambiguous. CDR3 length: 12 amino acids. The V end lost 3 bases, the J end lost 1 base, and 2 bases lay between the germline ends. CDR3 region: CASSFGTDTQYF. In DNA, the CDR3 is TGTGCCAGCAGTTTTGGCACAGATACGCAGTATTTT.

In its sample, this clonotype was seen a few times. This rearrangement joins TRBV14 to TRBJ2-5; possible D gene TRBD2, 7 bases. The germline CDR1 and CDR2 sequences are SGHDN and FVKESK. Between the trimmed V and J ends, which lost 4 bases and 0 bases, there was a span of 15 bases. The CDR3 extends over 16 amino acids. CDR3 residues: CASSLTRGLYQETQYF. As DNA, the CDR3 is TGTGCCAGCAGCCTCACGCGGGGGCTGTACCAAGAGACCCAGTACTTC.